This TCR beta chain originates from a study of molecular identifiers for immune sequencing clone quantification. A single record per CDR3 protein comes from TCRdb applying MiXCR to the PCR reads. The sample has some 680,000 distinct CDR3 sequences, about 25% seen once. CDR1 and CDR2 (germline): SEHNR, FQNEAQ (reference sequence). Trimming removed 1 base from V and 0 bases from J, with 19 bases in between. CDR3 length equals 18 residues. Every naive CD8 library was made from between about 20,000 and 1,100,000 sorted cells with 10%, 30% or 50% RNA. CD8+CD4-CCR7+CD45RA+ cells were sorted as naive CD8 T cells. This clonotype occurred a few times.

The sequence was obtained from a human donor in good health. Some libraries in this study had Jurkat cell RNA spiked in. Sequencing was done on a sample of naive CD8+ T cells from blood, with Jurkat cell RNA spiked in. Subset denoted: FACS-sorted CD8+CD4-CCR7+CD45RA+ naive T cells. The chain links TRBV7-9 to TRBJ2-7; D assignment may be TRBD1 or TRBD2 (5 bases each). For the CDR3, the DNA is TGTGCCAGCAGCTTAGGAGATTCGGGACGGATGATCTCCTACGAGCAGTACTTC. Its translation: CASSLGDSGRMISYEQYF.